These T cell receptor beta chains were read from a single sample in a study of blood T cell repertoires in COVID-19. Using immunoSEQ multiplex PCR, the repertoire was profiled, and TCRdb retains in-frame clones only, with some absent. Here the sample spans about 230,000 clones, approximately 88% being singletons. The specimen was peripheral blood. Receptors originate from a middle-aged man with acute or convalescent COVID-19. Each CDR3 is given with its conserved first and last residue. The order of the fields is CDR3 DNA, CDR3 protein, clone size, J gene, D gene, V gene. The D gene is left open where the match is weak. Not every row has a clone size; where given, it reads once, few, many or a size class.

CDR3 DNA: TGTGCCAGCAGCCGTTCTGCGGGAGTGTTCTATGAGCAGTTCTTC
CDR3 protein: CASSRSAGVFYEQFF
clone size: -
J gene: TRBJ2-1
D gene: TRBD2
V gene: TRBV5-5

CDR3 DNA: TGTGCCAGCAGACAGGGAGAGGATCAGCCCCAGCATTTT
CDR3 protein: CASRQGEDQPQHF
clone size: -
J gene: TRBJ1-5
D gene: -
V gene: TRBV25-1

CDR3 DNA: TGCGCCAGCAGCCAAGATAGGGCTCAGGGTGGCTACACCTTC
CDR3 protein: CASSQDRAQGGYTF
clone size: -
J gene: TRBJ1-2
D gene: -
V gene: TRBV4-3

CDR3 DNA: TGTGCCAGCAGCGCAGGTGGCAGCTATGAGAGCAATCAGCCCCAGCATTTT
CDR3 protein: CASSAGGSYESNQPQHF
clone size: -
J gene: TRBJ1-5
D gene: -
V gene: TRBV5-6

CDR3 DNA: TGTGCCAGCAGCCCGGGGCAGGGACACGAGACCCAGTACTTC
CDR3 protein: CASSPGQGHETQYF
clone size: -
J gene: TRBJ2-5
D gene: -
V gene: TRBV7-9

CDR3 DNA: TGTGCCAGCAGCTTAGAAGGGACTCCAAGGGACGAGCAGTACTTC
CDR3 protein: CASSLEGTPRDEQYF
clone size: -
J gene: TRBJ2-7
D gene: -
V gene: TRBV11-2

CDR3 DNA: TGTGCCAGCAGCCCACAGGTCCTCTCTGGGGCCAACGTCCTGACTTTC
CDR3 protein: CASSPQVLSGANVLTF
clone size: once
J gene: TRBJ2-6
D gene: -
V gene: TRBV7-2

CDR3 DNA: TGTGCCAGCAGTGAAGTCAGGGGAGGGTCACCCCTCCACTTT
CDR3 protein: CASSEVRGGSPLHF
clone size: -
J gene: TRBJ1-6
D gene: -
V gene: TRBV2

CDR3 DNA: TGTGCCAGCAGTCTTCAATTGGGCTTGTACACTGAAGCTTTCTTT
CDR3 protein: CASSLQLGLYTEAFF
clone size: -
J gene: TRBJ1-1
D gene: -
V gene: TRBV28

CDR3 DNA: TGTGCCAGTAGGGGGGACAGGAGGATGAACACCGGGGAGCTGTTTTTT
CDR3 protein: CASRGDRRMNTGELFF
clone size: -
J gene: TRBJ2-2
D gene: TRBD1
V gene: TRBV19

CDR3 DNA: TGTGCCAGCAGCTTAGATGTGGGACTAGCGAAAGACTACAATGAGCAGTTCTTC
CDR3 protein: CASSLDVGLAKDYNEQFF
clone size: -
J gene: TRBJ2-1
D gene: TRBD2
V gene: TRBV13

CDR3 DNA: TGTGCCAGCAGCCAACTAGGATCTTCTGAGCAGTTCTTC
CDR3 protein: CASSQLGSSEQFF
clone size: -
J gene: TRBJ2-1
D gene: -
V gene: TRBV3-1/TRBV3-2

CDR3 DNA: TGTGCCAGCAGCCAAGAGACAGGGTGGAACACTGAAGCTTTCTTT
CDR3 protein: CASSQETGWNTEAFF
clone size: -
J gene: TRBJ1-1
D gene: TRBD1
V gene: TRBV14

CDR3 DNA: TGTGCCAGCAGCTCGACAGGCCAATACGAGCAGTACTTC
CDR3 protein: CASSSTGQYEQYF
clone size: -
J gene: TRBJ2-7
D gene: -
V gene: TRBV12-3/TRBV12-4

CDR3 DNA: TGCAGCGTTATGGGTGGGGCACTTGGAGTCTCTGGGGCCAACGTCCTGACTTTC
CDR3 protein: CSVMGGALGVSGANVLTF
clone size: -
J gene: TRBJ2-6
D gene: -
V gene: TRBV29-1

CDR3 DNA: TGCGCCAGCAGTCGCGGACCAGGGAATGAAAAACTGTTTTTT
CDR3 protein: CASSRGPGNEKLFF
clone size: -
J gene: TRBJ1-4
D gene: -
V gene: TRBV4-1

CDR3 DNA: TGTGCCAGCAGCCAAGTCGTGATAGCGGGATTAAGTGAGCAGTTCTTC
CDR3 protein: CASSQVVIAGLSEQFF
clone size: -
J gene: TRBJ2-1
D gene: TRBD2
V gene: TRBV14

CDR3 DNA: TGTGCCAGCACCCCCGGCTCGGGAGGCTACACCTTC
CDR3 protein: CASTPGSGGYTF
clone size: -
J gene: TRBJ1-2
D gene: -
V gene: TRBV6-2/TRBV6-3

CDR3 DNA: TGTGCCAGCAGCCGGCAGAGGGGGACCGGTAATTCACCCCTCCACTTT
CDR3 protein: CASSRQRGTGNSPLHF
clone size: few
J gene: TRBJ1-6
D gene: -
V gene: TRBV14

CDR3 DNA: TGCGCCAGCAGCGCAAGGACAGAAGGTTTCATGAACACTGAAGCTTTCTTT
CDR3 protein: CASSARTEGFMNTEAFF
clone size: -
J gene: TRBJ1-1
D gene: -
V gene: TRBV5-1

CDR3 DNA: TGTGCCAGCAGCCAAGAGGGACTAGCGGGGTGGGCTCACGAGCAGTACTTC
CDR3 protein: CASSQEGLAGWAHEQYF
clone size: -
J gene: TRBJ2-7
D gene: TRBD2
V gene: TRBV3-1/TRBV3-2

CDR3 DNA: TGTGCCAGCAGTCGGGGACAGAGGAGCTCCTACGAGCAGTACTTC
CDR3 protein: CASSRGQRSSYEQYF
clone size: -
J gene: TRBJ2-7
D gene: TRBD1
V gene: TRBV6-5

CDR3 DNA: TGTGCCAGCAGGCCCGGAGGGAGCTCCTACAATGAGCAGTTCTTC
CDR3 protein: CASRPGGSSYNEQFF
clone size: -
J gene: TRBJ2-1
D gene: -
V gene: TRBV7-9

CDR3 DNA: TGTGCCAGCAGCCCGGACAGGGCTAACTATGGCTACACCTTC
CDR3 protein: CASSPDRANYGYTF
clone size: -
J gene: TRBJ1-2
D gene: TRBD1
V gene: TRBV5-4

CDR3 DNA: TGTGCCAGCAGCCAAGGCAGGGAGGTGTTCAATGAAAAACTGTTTTTT
CDR3 protein: CASSQGREVFNEKLFF
clone size: few
J gene: TRBJ1-4
D gene: -
V gene: TRBV4-2

CDR3 DNA: TGTGCCAGCAGTGAAAAGGGGCTAGCGGGAGTAGGGAATAGAGAGACCCAGTACTTC
CDR3 protein: CASSEKGLAGVGNRETQYF
clone size: -
J gene: TRBJ2-5
D gene: TRBD2
V gene: TRBV6-1

CDR3 DNA: TGTGCCAGCAGCCCCCTGACAGGGAACACTGAAGCTTTCTTT
CDR3 protein: CASSPLTGNTEAFF
clone size: -
J gene: TRBJ1-1
D gene: -
V gene: TRBV9

CDR3 DNA: TGCGCCAGCAGCCAAGATCTCGCGGGAGTTTCCAATGAGCAGTTCTTC
CDR3 protein: CASSQDLAGVSNEQFF
clone size: few
J gene: TRBJ2-1
D gene: TRBD2
V gene: TRBV4-1

CDR3 DNA: TGTGCCGTACAGGGTAACTATGGCTACACCTTC
CDR3 protein: CAVQGNYGYTF
clone size: -
J gene: TRBJ1-2
D gene: -
V gene: TRBV10-3

CDR3 DNA: TGTGCCATCACCTCCGGGGAGGGGGATACGCAGTATTTT
CDR3 protein: CAITSGEGDTQYF
clone size: -
J gene: TRBJ2-3
D gene: TRBD2
V gene: TRBV10-3

CDR3 DNA: TGTGCCATCAGTGACCGGTCAAGCGGGGAGCTGTTTTTT
CDR3 protein: CAISDRSSGELFF
clone size: -
J gene: TRBJ2-2
D gene: -
V gene: TRBV10-3

CDR3 DNA: TGTGCCAGTAGGGGACTAGCGGGACGAAACGGCACCGGGGAGCTGTTTTTT
CDR3 protein: CASRGLAGRNGTGELFF
clone size: -
J gene: TRBJ2-2
D gene: TRBD2
V gene: TRBV19

CDR3 DNA: TGTGCCAGCAGCACTGCCCTATACAATGAGCAGTTCTTC
CDR3 protein: CASSTALYNEQFF
clone size: -
J gene: TRBJ2-1
D gene: -
V gene: TRBV3-1/TRBV3-2

CDR3 DNA: TGTGCCAGCAGTACTCGGGGGGGTCTCTATGGCTACACCTTC
CDR3 protein: CASSTRGGLYGYTF
clone size: -
J gene: TRBJ1-2
D gene: -
V gene: TRBV7-9

CDR3 DNA: TGTGCCAGCAGCAAGTCTGCCGGGACATCGAACACCGGGGAGCTGTTTTTT
CDR3 protein: CASSKSAGTSNTGELFF
clone size: -
J gene: TRBJ2-2
D gene: -
V gene: TRBV3-1/TRBV3-2

CDR3 DNA: TGTGCCAGCAGTGACTCGAGGCGGGCCAATGAGCAGTTCTTC
CDR3 protein: CASSDSRRANEQFF
clone size: -
J gene: TRBJ2-1
D gene: -
V gene: TRBV6-4